The clone carrying this T cell receptor beta chain was detected a few times. This specimen comes from a study of blood T cell repertoires in COVID-19. Across the whole study: COVID-19 samples collected from the United States, Italy and Spain covered acute and convalescent phases. T cells, B-cell-depleted T cells, or PBMCs provided the cDNA or gDNA that served as material.

V gave up 3 bases and J gave up 9 bases; unmatched junction bases: 6. The CDR3 has 14 amino acids. Germline lookup yields CDR1 DFQATT and CDR2 SNEGSKA (reference sequence). In the authors' methods: Amplified reference gene primers provided the basis for estimating nucleated cell counts. Repertoires were generated with immunoSEQ multiplex PCR, while TCRdb's copy carries only in-frame clones and drops some. That table furnishes V, J and clone size, whereas the DNA furnished D and trimming. This table has tens of thousands of clones, 68% appearing once. The chain employs TRBV20-1 and TRBJ2-1; TRBD2 matches 12 bases. The sequenced material came from peripheral blood. This clonotype was obtained from a woman between 65 and 79 years old with acute or convalescent COVID-19. The CDR3 reads CSASNLAGGLEQFF. The CDR3 DNA follows: TGCAGTGCTAGTAATCTAGCGGGGGGGCTTGAGCAGTTCTTC.